This TCR beta chain was captured by sequencing in a study of blood T cell repertoires in COVID-19. The germline CDR1 and CDR2 sequences are SGHNT and YYREEE (reference sequence). The CDR3 contains 15 residues. V dropped 4 bases and J dropped 1; count of bases not matched to a gene: 2. Data came from immunoSEQ multiplex PCR; TCRdb stores just in-frame clones and leaves some out. The sample records roughly 6,400 clones, 84% being singletons. This sequence joins TRBV5-4 and TRBJ1-3; 10 bases map to TRBD1. This TCR derives from a human donor with active COVID-19. The donor label of this sample is uncertain. The sample consisted of peripheral blood. CDR3 coding DNA: TGTGCCAGCAGCGTGGGACAGGGGTCTGGAAACACCATATATTTT. Encoded protein: CASSVGQGSGNTIYF.